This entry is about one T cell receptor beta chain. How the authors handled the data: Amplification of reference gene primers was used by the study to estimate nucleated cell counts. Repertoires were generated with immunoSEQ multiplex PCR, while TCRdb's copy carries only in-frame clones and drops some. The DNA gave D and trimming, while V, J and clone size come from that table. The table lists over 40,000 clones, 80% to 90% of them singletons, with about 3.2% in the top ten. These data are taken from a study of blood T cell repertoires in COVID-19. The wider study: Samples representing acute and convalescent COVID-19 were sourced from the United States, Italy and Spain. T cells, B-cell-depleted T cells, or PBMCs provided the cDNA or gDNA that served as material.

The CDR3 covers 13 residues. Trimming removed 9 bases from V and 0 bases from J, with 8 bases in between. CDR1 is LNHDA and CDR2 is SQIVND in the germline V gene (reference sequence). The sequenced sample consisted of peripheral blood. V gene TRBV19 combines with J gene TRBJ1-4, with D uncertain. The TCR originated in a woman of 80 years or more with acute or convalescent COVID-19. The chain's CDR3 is CASSTATNEKLFF. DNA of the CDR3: TGTGCCAGCTCCACGGCAACTAATGAAAAACTGTTTTTT.